A single sample gave rise to the 18 T cell receptor beta chains below, sequenced in a study of radiotherapy plus CTLA-4 blockade in lung cancer. The method was immunoSEQ multiplex PCR; TCRdb's version includes in-frame clones alone and lacks a portion of them. The sample records 12,000 to 15,000 clones, under 75% being singletons. The sequenced sample was peripheral blood, obtained from a patient treated with radiotherapy plus ipilimumab. Receptors originate from a human donor with non-small cell lung cancer whose response to radiotherapy plus ipilimumab could not be evaluated.

This clone was picked up a small number of times. The genes are TRBV14 and TRBJ2-5, with a weak D call TRBD2 (6 bases). This CDR3 region has 13 residues. Germline CDR1 SGHDN, CDR2 FVKESK. The ends were cut back, 5 bases at V and 2 bases at J, with 9 bases in the middle. The CDR3 is CASSAGRQETQYF. The CDR3 DNA reads as TGTGCCAGCAGCGCGGGACGGCAAGAGACCCAGTACTTC. The full variable domain, rest sourced from reference TRBV14 and TRBJ2-5, is EAGVTQFPSHSVIEKGQTVTLRCDPISGHDNLYWYRRVMGKEIKFLLHFVKESKQDESGMPNNRFLAERTGGTYSTLKVQPAELEDSGVYFCASSAGRQETQYFGPGTRLLVL.

V usage is TRBV5-1 and J usage is TRBJ2-2; 11 bases are a match to TRBD2. The CDR3 is 19 amino acids. The J segment lost 0 bases and the V segment lost 1 base, leaving 8 bases of the junction unmatched. CDR1 is SGHRS and CDR2 is YFSETQ in the germline V gene. CDR3 residues: CASSLPISSGGTNTGELFF. CDR3 nucleotide sequence: TGCGCCAGCAGCTTGCCCATCTCTAGCGGGGGGACGAACACCGGGGAGCTGTTTTTT.

The chain recombines TRBV29-1 with TRBJ1-1; weak D call: TRBD1 (6 bases). Germline CDR1 SQVTM, CDR2 ANQGSEA. Trimming removed 6 bases from V and 0 bases from J, with 8 bases in between. This CDR3 contains 12 residues. The CDR3 spells CSVGHMNTEAFF. CDR3 nucleotides: TGCAGCGTGGGACACATGAACACTGAAGCTTTCTTT. The full variable domain, rest sourced from reference TRBV29-1 and TRBJ1-1, is SAVISQKPSRDICQRGTSLTIQCQVDSQVTMMFWYRQQPGQSLTLIATANQGSEATYESGFVIDKFPISRPNLTFSTLTVSNMSPEDSSIYLCSVGHMNTEAFFGQGTRLTVV.

This sequence joins TRBV6-6 and TRBJ1-1, with 8 nucleotides matching TRBD1. V lost 6 bases and J lost 5; bases outside the gene matches: 8. CDR3 length: 14 residues. CDR1 MNHNY and CDR2 SVGAGI come from the germline V gene (reference sequence). In nucleotides, the CDR3 is TGTGCCAGCAGCTCGCGACAGGGGTGGACTGAAGCTTTCTTT. It specifies CASSSRQGWTEAFF.

The sample holds a few counts of this clone. This rearrangement joins TRBV6-5 to TRBJ1-2, with no clear D. The CDR3 totals 13 residues. V was shortened by 0 bases and J by 7 bases, with 9 bases between the two germline ends. Germline V lookup: CDR1 MNHEY, CDR2 SVGAGI. The CDR3 nucleotides are TGTGCCAGCAGTTACTCGAGGGCGAGTGGCTACACCTTC. This encodes CASSYSRASGYTF.

The rearrangement uses TRBV19 and TRBJ1-6; D gene unclear. The germline V gene has CDR1 LNHDA and CDR2 SQIVND (reference sequence). V lost 0 bases and J 8 bases, leaving 11 bases between the germline ends. The CDR3 is 15 residues long. The CDR3 region has the DNA TGTGCCAGTAGTATAGATCTGGGCAGATATTCACCCCTCCACTTT. Encoded protein: CASSIDLGRYSPLHF.

This rearrangement joins TRBV25-1 to TRBJ1-4; TRBD1 might be the D (6 bases). V lost 7 bases, J lost 7 bases, and 10 bases lay in between. CDR3 length: 12 residues. The germline CDR1 and CDR2 sequences are MGHDK and SYGVNS. CDR3 bases: TGTGCCAGCAAACAGGGAAGTGAAAAACTGTTTTTT. Amino acids: CASKQGSEKLFF.

This clone was detected a few times. This chain connects TRBV10-1 to TRBJ2-7; 8 positions agree with TRBD1. The length of the CDR3 is 16 residues. Germline CDR1 and CDR2: WNHNN and SYGVQD (reference sequence). The ends lost 0 bases at V and 5 bases at J; junction bases unmatched: 9. CDR3 sequence (DNA): TGCGCCAGCAGTGAGTCTATTGGACAGGGCTTCGACGAGCAGTACTTC. It specifies CASSESIGQGFDEQYF.

V gene TRBV18 combines with J gene TRBJ2-2, with TRBD2 matching over 7 bases. CDR3 length: 15 amino acids. The V and J ends lost 3 bases and 3 bases, in that order; junction bases with no gene match: 4. Germline V gene lookup returns CDR1 KGHSH and CDR2 LQKENI. This chain's CDR3 is CASSPTSPDTGELFF. The CDR3 nucleotides are TGTGCCAGCTCACCGACTAGCCCCGACACCGGGGAGCTGTTTTTT.

CDR3 residues: CASSLEGAVNTEAFF. The CDR3 DNA sequence: TGCGCCAGCAGCTTGGAGGGGGCGGTTAACACTGAAGCTTTCTTT. The chain uses TRBV5-1 and TRBJ1-1; TRBD1 agrees at 7 bases. Germline CDR1 and CDR2: SGHRS and YFSETQ. J gave up 2 bases and V 0 bases, and 4 bases lay outside the gene matches. CDR3 size: 15 residues.

The V call is TRBV4-3, the J call TRBJ1-1; TRBD1 aligns across 8 bases. The CDR3 runs 14 residues. J was trimmed by 9 bases and V by 3 bases; bases with no gene match: 9. CDR1 LGHNA and CDR2 YSLEER come from the germline V gene. The CDR3 protein is CASSQVNGQGQAFF. The CDR3 nucleotides are TGCGCCAGCAGCCAGGTTAATGGACAGGGACAAGCTTTCTTT.

This clone has only one observation. The CDR3 sequence is CASSLGLAGGRSSYNEQFF. DNA of the CDR3: TGTGCCAGCAGCTTAGGTCTAGCGGGGGGCCGGAGCTCCTACAATGAGCAGTTCTTC. The gene calls are TRBV11-2 and TRBJ2-1; TRBD2 matches 11 bases. Per the germline V gene, CDR1 is SGHAT and CDR2 is FQNNGV. V shed 1 base and J 0 bases; nucleotides not matched to a gene: 8. The CDR3 is 19 residues long.

V usage is TRBV10-3 and J usage is TRBJ2-1; 11 nucleotides align to TRBD1. Germline trimming cut 3 bases from V and 8 bases from J; bases unmatched to any gene: 9. CDR1 is ENHRY and CDR2 is SYGVKD in the germline V gene. This CDR3 has 16 amino acids. DNA for the CDR3: TGTGCCATCAGTGACAAACGGACAGGGGGCTTCGATGAGCAGTTCTTC. Protein sequence: CAISDKRTGGFDEQFF.

This clone was recorded only once. The CDR3 loop reads CASSARGQLQETQYF. The CDR3 nucleotides read TGTGCCAGCAGCGCCCGAGGACAGCTACAAGAGACCCAGTACTTC. V gene TRBV9 combines with J gene TRBJ2-5, with a possible D match to TRBD1 (6 bases). Trimming left V 3 bases short and J 2 bases short, with 14 bases between. This CDR3 is 15 amino acids long. CDR1 SGDLS and CDR2 YYNGEE come from the germline V gene.

This rearrangement joins TRBV6-1 to TRBJ1-2; 7 nucleotides match TRBD1. The CDR3 totals 19 residues. Germline V gives CDR1 MNHNS, CDR2 SASEGT. The V and J ends lost 2 bases and 3 bases, in that order; junction bases with no gene match: 18. CDR3 DNA sequence: TGTGCCAGCAGTGAACTACCGGGACAGCCTCCTATGGGGGACTATGGCTACACCTTC. Its translation: CASSELPGQPPMGDYGYTF.

V usage is TRBV5-4 and J usage is TRBJ1-2; possibly TRBD1 for D (5 bases). The germline V gene encodes CDR1 SGHNT and CDR2 YYREEE (reference sequence). Trimming removed 3 bases from V and 6 bases from J, with 18 bases in between. The CDR3 has 15 residues. CDR3 bases: TGTGCCAGCAGCTCCTCGGACACCCTTGGAAATGGCTACACCTTC. Its translation is CASSSSDTLGNGYTF. Together with reference TRBV5-4 and TRBJ1-2, the CDR3 gives the full variable domain: ETGVTQSPTHLIKTRGQQVTLRCSSQSGHNTVSWYQQALGQGPQFIFQYYREEENGRGNFPPRFSGLQFPNYSSELNVNALELDDSALYLCASSSSDTLGNGYTFGSGTRLTVV.

This clone has a single count. V usage is TRBV5-1 and J usage is TRBJ2-3; TRBD2 matches 8 bases. V was pared by 0 bases and J by 5 bases, with 11 bases of the junction left unmatched. There are 17 residues in the CDR3. The germline V gene encodes CDR1 SGHRS and CDR2 YFSETQ. CDR3: CASSLAYLGGGQDTQYF. CDR3 nucleotides: TGCGCCAGCAGCTTGGCCTATCTTGGCGGGGGGCAAGATACGCAGTATTTT.

This rearrangement joins TRBV6-5 to TRBJ1-6; TRBD1 aligns across 9 bases. From germline, CDR1 is MNHEY and CDR2 SVGAGI. CDR3 length: 15 amino acids. Trimming took 5 bases from V and 9 from J; bases not matched to a gene: 8. CDR3 nucleotides: TGTGCCAGCAGTACGCAGAGGACAGGGGTTTCACCCCTCCACTTT. Translated: CASSTQRTGVSPLHF.